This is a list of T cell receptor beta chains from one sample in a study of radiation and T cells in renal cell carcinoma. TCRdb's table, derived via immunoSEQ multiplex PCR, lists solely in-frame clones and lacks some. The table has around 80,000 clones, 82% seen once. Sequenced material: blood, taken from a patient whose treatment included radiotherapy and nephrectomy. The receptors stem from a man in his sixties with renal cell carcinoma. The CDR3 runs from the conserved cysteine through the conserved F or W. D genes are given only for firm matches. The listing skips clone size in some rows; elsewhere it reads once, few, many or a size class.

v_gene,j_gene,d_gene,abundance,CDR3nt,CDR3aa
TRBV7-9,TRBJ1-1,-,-,TGTGCCAGCAGCTTATTGATTGGCAGGGACCCTGAAGCTTTCTTT,CASSLLIGRDPEAFF
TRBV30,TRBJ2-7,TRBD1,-,TGTGCCCTGGACAGGGGGGAATACGAGCAGTACTTC,CALDRGEYEQYF
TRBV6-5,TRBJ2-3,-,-,TGTGCCAGCAGTTACGGCAGGGGATACACAGATACGCAGTATTTT,CASSYGRGYTDTQYF
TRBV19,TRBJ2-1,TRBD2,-,TGTGCCAGTAGTATTACCGCTAGCGGTTCCTACAATGAGCAGTTCTTC,CASSITASGSYNEQFF
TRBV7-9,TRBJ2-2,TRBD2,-,TGTGCCAGCAGCTTAGGATCACTAGCGGGAGTCACCGGGGAGCTGTTTTTT,CASSLGSLAGVTGELFF
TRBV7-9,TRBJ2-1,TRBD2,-,TGTGCCAGCAGCTTCGGACTAGCGAAGGGCAATGAGCAGTTCTTC,CASSFGLAKGNEQFF
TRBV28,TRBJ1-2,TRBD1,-,TGTGCCAGCAGGCAGGGGGGACAAACTATGGGCTACACCTTC,CASRQGGQTMGYTF
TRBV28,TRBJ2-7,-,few,TGTGCCGGAAAGGGGGGTCAGGGTTCCGAGCAGTACTTC,CAGKGGQGSEQYF
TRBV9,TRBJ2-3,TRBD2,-,TGTGCCAGCAGCGCGACTCGACTAGCCCAACGCGGGGATACGCAGTATTTT,CASSATRLAQRGDTQYF
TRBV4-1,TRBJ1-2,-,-,TGCGCCAGCAGCCAAGCCTTCCCCCGAGTCGGCTACACCTTC,CASSQAFPRVGYTF
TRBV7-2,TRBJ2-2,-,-,TGTGCCAGCAGCGCGGCAACAGCCGCCGGGGAGCTGTTTTTT,CASSAATAAGELFF
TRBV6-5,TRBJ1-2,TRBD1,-,TGTGCCAGCAGTAGGGACAGTGCCAGCTATGGCTACACCTTC,CASSRDSASYGYTF
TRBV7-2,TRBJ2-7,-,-,TGTGCCAGCAGCTCCTTGGCGGGGGCGGCCTACGAGCAGTACTTC,CASSSLAGAAYEQYF
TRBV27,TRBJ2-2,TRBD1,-,TGTGCCAGCAGTCCCGACAGGGCCACCGGGGAGCTGTTTTTT,CASSPDRATGELFF
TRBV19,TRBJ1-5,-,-,TGTGCCAGTTCATCAGGGCGTAACAATCAGCCCCAGCATTTT,CASSSGRNNQPQHF
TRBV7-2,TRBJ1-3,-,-,TGTGCCAGCAGCTTAGGCAACTCTGGAAACACCATATATTTT,CASSLGNSGNTIYF
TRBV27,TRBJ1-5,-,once,TGTGCCAGCAGTTTACAGGGGACCTCAAATCAGCCCCAGCATTTT,CASSLQGTSNQPQHF
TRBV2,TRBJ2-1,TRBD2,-,TGTGCCAGCAGTGTCGGTGGGAGGGACTACAATGAGCAGTTCTTC,CASSVGGRDYNEQFF
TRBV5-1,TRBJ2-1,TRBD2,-,TGCGCCAGCAGCTTGTTGCAAGCGGGAGGGGGCCTCAATGAGCAGTTCTTC,CASSLLQAGGGLNEQFF
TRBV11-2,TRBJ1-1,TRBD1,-,TGTGCCAGCAGCGAGGACAGGCTCGAAGCTTTCTTT,CASSEDRLEAFF
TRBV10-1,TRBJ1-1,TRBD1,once,TGCGCCAGCAGTGACCACCGTCTGGACAGGGGGAACACTGAAGCTTTCTTT,CASSDHRLDRGNTEAFF
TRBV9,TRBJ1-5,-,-,TGTGCCAGCAGCTCACATGAGAATCAGCCCCAGCATTTT,CASSSHENQPQHF
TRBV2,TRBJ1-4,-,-,TGTGCCAGCACAGACATCATTTCAACTAATGAAAAACTGTTTTTT,CASTDIISTNEKLFF
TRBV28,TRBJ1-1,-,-,TGTGCCAGCAGGATAGCGGGTATAGGACAAAAGAACACTGAAGCTTTCTTT,CASRIAGIGQKNTEAFF
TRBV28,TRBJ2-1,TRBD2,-,TGTGCCAGCATGGAGCGGGAGTTGAATGAGCAGTTCTTC,CASMERELNEQFF
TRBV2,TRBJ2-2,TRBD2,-,TGTGCCAGCAGTGAGGAACTAGCGGGAGCGGTATACACCGGGGAGCTGTTTTTT,CASSEELAGAVYTGELFF
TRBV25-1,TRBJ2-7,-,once,TGTGCCAGCAGTGAATCTGGGACCTACGAGCAGTACTTC,CASSESGTYEQYF
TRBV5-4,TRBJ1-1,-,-,TGTGCCAGCAGCTTGGACCTCAACACTGAAGCTTTCTTT,CASSLDLNTEAFF
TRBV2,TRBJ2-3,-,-,TGTGCCAGCAGTGGTAGCTTGAGGAGGACCCTCACAGATACGCAGTATTTT,CASSGSLRRTLTDTQYF
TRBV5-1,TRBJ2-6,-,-,TGCGCCAGCGCCCCGACGGGACCTCGGGCCAACGTCCTGACTTTC,CASAPTGPRANVLTF
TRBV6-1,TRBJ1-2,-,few,TGTGCCAGCAGTGACCAGGGCTATGGCTACACCTTC,CASSDQGYGYTF
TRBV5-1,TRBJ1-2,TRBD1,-,TGCGCCAGCAGCCCTGGACAGGGGAACTATGGCTACACCTTC,CASSPGQGNYGYTF
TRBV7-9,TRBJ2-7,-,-,TGTGCCAGCAGCTTAGCCCAGGGGCCATACTACGAGCAGTACTTC,CASSLAQGPYYEQYF
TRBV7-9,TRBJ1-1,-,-,TGTGCCAGCAGCCCACGTATAGTAGCTTTCTTT,CASSPRIVAFF
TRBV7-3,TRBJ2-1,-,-,TGTGCCAGCGGACGAGGAGATGAGCAGTTCTTC,CASGRGDEQFF
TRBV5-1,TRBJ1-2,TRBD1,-,TGCGCCAGCAGCTTGACCCCACCGGGACAGGGTTCGGCTAACTATGGCTACACCTTC,CASSLTPPGQGSANYGYTF
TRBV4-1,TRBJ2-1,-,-,TGCGCCAGCAGCCAAGTCTCCGCGGGGGCAGAACAGTTCTTC,CASSQVSAGAEQFF
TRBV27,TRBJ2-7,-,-,TGTGCCAGCAGTTCCCTGCCCTACGAGCAGTACTTC,CASSSLPYEQYF
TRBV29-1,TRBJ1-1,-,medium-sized,TGCAGCGCAGGGTACGACACTGAAGCTTTCTTT,CSAGYDTEAFF
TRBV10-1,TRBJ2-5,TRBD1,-,TGCGCCAGCAGGGTGAGTAGGGGACAGGGGCCGAGAGGGGGAACCCAGTACTTC,CASRVSRGQGPRGGTQYF
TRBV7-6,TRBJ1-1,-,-,TGTGCCAGCAGCCCGCTGAACACTGAAGCTTTCTTT,CASSPLNTEAFF
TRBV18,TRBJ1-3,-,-,TGTGCCAGCTCACCTGCCGGGACTTCCAGCTCTGGAAACACCATATATTTT,CASSPAGTSSSGNTIYF
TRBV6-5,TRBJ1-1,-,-,TGTGCCAGCAGTTACAGGACCGGGGTCATTAACACTGAAGCTTTCTTT,CASSYRTGVINTEAFF
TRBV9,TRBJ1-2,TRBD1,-,TGTGCCAGCAGCGTAGTGATCTGGGTGACAGGGCTAGACACCTTC,CASSVVIWVTGLDTF
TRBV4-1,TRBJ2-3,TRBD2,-,TGCGCCAGCAGCCGGGCGGGACTAGCGGGCTTGGGGGATACGCAGTATTTT,CASSRAGLAGLGDTQYF
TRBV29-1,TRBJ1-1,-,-,TGCAGCGTTGGGGGACTGGGGAGAGGAGTTATGAACACTGAAGCTTTCTTT,CSVGGLGRGVMNTEAFF
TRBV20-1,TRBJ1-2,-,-,TGCAGTGCTAGCACGGGGGTTGGCTACACCTTC,CSASTGVGYTF
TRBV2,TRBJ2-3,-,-,TGTGCCAGCAGATCCGGACCGGGGGCAGATACGCAGTATTTT,CASRSGPGADTQYF
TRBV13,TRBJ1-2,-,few,TGTGCCAGCAGCTTAGATATCTCGGGGGATCCAAGCTACACCTTC,CASSLDISGDPSYTF
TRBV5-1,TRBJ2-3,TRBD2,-,TGCGCCAGCAGCTACTCGGGACTAGCGGGAGGGTTGGATACGCAGTATTTT,CASSYSGLAGGLDTQYF
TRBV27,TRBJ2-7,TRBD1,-,TGTGCCAGCAGCCTCGGACAGGGGGCGGCCTACGAGCAGTACTTC,CASSLGQGAAYEQYF
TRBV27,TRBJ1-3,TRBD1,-,TGTGCCAGCAGACCGACAGGGCACTCTGGAAACACCATATATTTT,CASRPTGHSGNTIYF
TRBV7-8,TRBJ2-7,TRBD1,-,TGTGCCAGCAGCTTAAGGTCGTCCTCCGGGACAGGGCGAAGCTACGAGCAGTACTTC,CASSLRSSSGTGRSYEQYF
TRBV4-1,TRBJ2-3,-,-,TGCGCCAGCAGCCAGTCGGTCTACAGGGAGGGGGCCACAGATACGCAGTATTTT,CASSQSVYREGATDTQYF
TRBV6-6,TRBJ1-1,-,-,TGTGCCAGCACTCCTGGGGGGAACACTGAAGCTTTCTTT,CASTPGGNTEAFF
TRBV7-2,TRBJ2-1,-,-,TGTGCCAGCAGCCTAGGGGCTAGAACCAATGAGCAGTTCTTC,CASSLGARTNEQFF
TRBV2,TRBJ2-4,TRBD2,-,TGTGCCAGCAGTGAAGGGGGGCAGGGACTAGCGGCAAAAAACATTCAGTACTTC,CASSEGGQGLAAKNIQYF
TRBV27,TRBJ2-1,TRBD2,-,TGTGCCAGCAGGCTCCCCGGGAGGGCCGCCGAGCAGTTCTTC,CASRLPGRAAEQFF
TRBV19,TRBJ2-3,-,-,TGTGCCAGTAGTGCCTCCGGGACCCTCACAGATACGCAGTATTTT,CASSASGTLTDTQYF